The clone carrying this TCR beta chain was observed a handful of times. Its antigen remains unknown. The sample belongs to a study of cytomegalovirus exposure and HLA in healthy donors. Study-level points and caveats: Common viral pathogens (according to a later analysis) appeared linked to several of the most significant clusters. By a later analysis, the bulk of CMV-associated TCR beta chains appeared HLA-restricted.

PCR was performed using 60 Vbeta and 13 Jbeta primers. Clones were read by immunoSEQ multiplex PCR, and TCRdb kept only the in-frame ones, dropping some. This table holds some 100,000 clones, around 80% found once. CDR1 and CDR2 (germline): LGHNA, YSLEER. Deletions cut 6 bases from V and 0 bases from J, with 8 bases between. The CDR3 is 13 residues long. This clonotype originated in a woman aged 18-29 years in good health and CMV-seronegative. The rearrangement uses TRBV4-3 and TRBJ1-1; D is possibly TRBD1 (6 bases). Sequenced: PBMCs. This CDR3 reads CASRGHMNTEAFF. In nucleotides, the CDR3 is TGCGCCAGCAGGGGACACATGAACACTGAAGCTTTCTTT.